These 29 T cell receptor beta chains share one sample of origin, sequenced in a study of identical twins. TCRdb re-called the 5' RACE reads through MiXCR, storing one row per CDR3 protein. This table holds 400,000 to 550,000 distinct CDR3 sequences, 14% found once. These data also featured in a second study, about yellow fever vaccine responses in identical twins.

Material: CD4+ T cells sorted from blood. These receptors originate from a woman under 30 in good health.

This clonotype showed up just a few times. The chain employs TRBV19 and TRBJ2-7; no reliable D call. The CDR3 runs to 15 residues. V lost 3 bases to trimming and J lost 4 bases, with 16 bases between them. Germline V gene data show CDR1 as LNHDA and CDR2 as SQIVND (reference sequence). In nucleotides, the CDR3 is TGTGCCAGTAGTATCGCTTTGGCTGATACATACGAGCAGTACTTC. It encodes CASSIALADTYEQYF.

This clonotype was found a few times. The V call is TRBV7-9, the J call TRBJ2-7, with 7 bases lining up with TRBD1. The CDR3 contains 14 residues. CDR1 SEHNR and CDR2 FQNEAQ come from the germline V gene (reference sequence). V lost 5 bases to trimming and J lost 6 bases; unmatched junction nucleotides: 10. The chain's CDR3 is CASSLTGQSREQYF. The CDR3 DNA sequence: TGTGCCAGCAGCCTAACGGGACAGTCTCGCGAGCAGTACTTC.

This clonotype was detected ten times or more. J is TRBJ2-1 and V is TRBV12-3 or TRBV12-4, with unresolved D. The CDR3 length is 14 residues. V lost 6 bases to trimming and J lost 5 bases, with 14 bases between them. This CDR3 is CASRPSASNNEQFF. The CDR3 DNA sequence: TGTGCCAGCAGACCCAGCGCCTCGAACAATGAGCAGTTCTTC.

This rearrangement joins TRBV7-8 to TRBJ2-3, with D possibly matching TRBD1 (5 bases). Germline V gene data show CDR1 as SGHVS and CDR2 as FQNEAQ. The CDR3 loop spans 14 amino acids. V lost 5 bases to trimming and J lost 5 bases, with 14 bases between them. Here the CDR3 reads CASSLGHTLDTQYF. The DNA for the CDR3 is TGTGCCAGCAGCCTAGGACATACTTTAGATACGCAGTATTTT.

V usage is TRBV7-9 and J usage is TRBJ2-2, with 9 bases that match TRBD1. CDR3 length: 17 amino acids. After removal of 5 bases from V and 1 base from J, the junction contained 8 bases not matched to a gene. Per germline, CDR1 SEHNR and CDR2 FQNEAQ (reference sequence). The CDR3 here is CASSRGPGQGNTGELFF. In nucleotides, the CDR3 is TGTGCCAGCAGCCGGGGCCCGGGACAGGGGAACACCGGGGAGCTGTTTTTT. The complete variable domain, with remaining parts taken from reference TRBV7-9 and TRBJ2-2, reads DTGVSQNPRHKITKRGQNVTFRCDPISEHNRLYWYRQTLGQGPEFLTYFQNEAQLEKSRLLSDRFSAERPKGSFSTLEIQRTEQGDSAMYLCASSRGPGQGNTGELFFGEGSRLTVL.

This clonotype has only a few counts. This chain links TRBV4-1 with TRBJ2-4, with 12 bases fitting TRBD2. The CDR3 has 16 amino acids. With V trimmed by 0 bases and J by 9 bases, 6 bases remained unmatched. Germline CDR1 is MGHRA and CDR2 is YSYEKL. In nucleotides, the CDR3 is TGCGCCAGCAGCCAAGAAGCTAGCGGGAGGGTGACCATTCAGTACTTC. Its translation is CASSQEASGRVTIQYF.

This clonotype has only a few counts. CDR3 loop: CASSSSGDYGYTF. DNA of the CDR3: TGTGCCAGCAGCTCCTCAGGGGACTATGGCTACACCTTC. The chain couples TRBV7-9 to TRBJ1-2; D possibly corresponds to TRBD1 (6 bases). The CDR3 spans 13 residues. The germline V and J ends were trimmed by 4 bases and 3 bases, with 9 bases remaining between them. Germline CDR1 SEHNR, CDR2 FQNEAQ (reference sequence).

The rearrangement uses TRBV11-3 and TRBJ2-1, with 9 bases fitting TRBD1. The germline V gene encodes CDR1 SGHNT and CDR2 YENEEA. This CDR3 comprises 16 residues. The V gene end was trimmed by 3 bases and the J gene end by 15 bases; junction bases not matched to a gene: 18. CDR3 coding DNA: TGTGCCAGCAGCTTTCCTTTCCAGATGAACGGGACAGGGTCGTTCTTC. This sequence encodes CASSFPFQMNGTGSFF.

The V and J genes are TRBV18 and TRBJ2-7; 13 nucleotides align to TRBD2. V shed 3 bases, J shed 1 base, and the junction held 6 bases outside the gene matches. The CDR3 totals 17 residues. The V gene's germline CDR1 is KGHSH and CDR2 LQKENI. As DNA, the CDR3 is TGTGCCAGCTCACCTACTACTAGCGGGAGGGGTTCCTACGAGCAGTACTTC. It yields the protein CASSPTTSGRGSYEQYF.

The sample holds many counts of this clonotype. The chain recombines TRBV5-1 with TRBJ2-2, with unresolved D. Germline CDR1 reads SGHRS; CDR2 reads YFSETQ. This CDR3 is 15 amino acids long. V was clipped by 0 bases and J by 0 bases, with 6 bases between them. CDR3 sequence: CASSLVPANTGELFF. The CDR3 coding sequence is TGCGCCAGCAGCTTGGTACCCGCGAACACCGGGGAGCTGTTTTTT.

This clonotype was seen a few times. The chain combines TRBV5-1 with TRBJ2-2; 7 nucleotides align to TRBD1. CDR3 length: 16 amino acids. Germline V gives CDR1 SGHRS, CDR2 YFSETQ. Trimming at V came to 3 bases and at J to 3 bases, leaving 8 bases not matched to a gene. Here the CDR3 reads CASSSSGTAYTGELFF. Here the CDR3 DNA reads TGCGCCAGCAGCTCCTCCGGGACAGCTTACACCGGGGAGCTGTTTTTT.

V gene TRBV20-1 combines with J gene TRBJ2-7; D gene uncertain. This CDR3 spans 13 amino acids. The germline V gene has CDR1 DFQATT and CDR2 SNEGSKA (reference sequence). V lost 3 bases and J 6 bases, leaving 15 bases between the germline ends. CDR3 protein: CSASARVLGEQYF. CDR3 sequence (DNA): TGCAGTGCTAGCGCCCGAGTTCTGGGCGAGCAGTACTTC.

The chain is built from TRBV7-3 and TRBJ2-2; TRBD2 agrees at 13 bases. This CDR3 contains 18 residues. Per the germline V gene, CDR1 is SGHTA and CDR2 is FQGTGA. V trimming: 4 bases; J trimming: 0 bases; junction bases outside the gene matches: 5. The CDR3 region is CASSSSGLAGANTGELFF. The CDR3 DNA reads TGTGCCAGCAGCTCGTCCGGACTAGCGGGGGCGAACACCGGGGAGCTGTTTTTT. Drawing the rest from reference TRBV7-3 and TRBJ2-2, the complete variable domain is GAGVSQTPSNKVTEKGKYVELRCDPISGHTALYWYRQSLGQGPEFLIYFQGTGAADDSGLPNDRFFAVRPEGSVSTLKIQRTERGDSAVYLCASSSSGLAGANTGELFFGEGSRLTVL.

The V and J genes are TRBV7-8 and TRBJ1-4, with D possibly matching TRBD1 (5 bases). Trimming left V 5 bases short and J 8 bases short, with 18 bases between. Germline values: CDR1 SGHVS, CDR2 FQNEAQ. CDR3 length equals 15 residues. CDR3 nucleotides: TGTGCCAGCAGCAGAGAGGGGACGGGGAAGGAAAAACTGTTTTTT. Translating it yields CASSREGTGKEKLFF.

Many counts were recorded for this clonotype. The chain recombines TRBV7-2 with TRBJ2-7, with TRBD1 matching 8 bases. V gave up 5 bases and J gave up 2 bases; unmatched junction bases: 8. The CDR3 sequence is 15 residues long. Germline V gives CDR1 SGHTA, CDR2 FQGNSA. The CDR3 DNA sequence: TGTGCCAGCAGCCGTGGGACAGGCCTAACCTACGAGCAGTACTTC. This codes for CASSRGTGLTYEQYF.

This clonotype came up many times. The chain carries TRBV12-3 or TRBV12-4 and TRBJ2-1, with D unclear. CDR3 length: 14 residues. Trimming shortened V by 7 bases and J by 4 bases, and 14 bases separated the two germline ends. This CDR3 is CASTPSRSYNEQFF. CDR3 bases: TGTGCCAGCACCCCCTCCCGGAGTTACAATGAGCAGTTCTTC.

CDR3 nucleotides: TGCGCCAGCAGTGGAACGGAGGGGACCGGGGAGCTGTTTTTT. Its translation is CASSGTEGTGELFF. The chain carries TRBV5-1 and TRBJ2-2, with D tentatively TRBD2 (6 bases). Per the germline V gene, CDR1 is SGHRS and CDR2 is YFSETQ. Trimming took 5 bases from V and 5 from J, leaving 13 bases between them. The CDR3 is made up of 14 amino acids.

Note on this clonotype: The junction differs from germline at one of its ends, possibly a read error. This chain joins TRBV7-9 and TRBJ2-7, with D possibly being TRBD1 or TRBD2 (5 bases each). This CDR3 contains 13 residues. Germline V gene sequence: CDR1 SEHNR, CDR2 FQNEAQ (reference sequence). CDR3 in amino acids: CASSLRGAGSADF. The CDR3 DNA reads TGTGCCAGCAGCTTACGGGGCGCCGGGTCTGCGGACTTC.

Only a few counts were recorded for this clonotype. The gene calls are TRBV29-1 and TRBJ2-7; D is undetermined. The CDR3 runs 11 residues. Germline CDR1 and CDR2: SQVTM and ANQGSEA. Trimming left V 0 bases short and J 6 bases short, with 6 bases between. CDR3 in amino acids: CSVEDATEQYF. In DNA form, the CDR3 reads TGCAGCGTTGAAGATGCAACCGAGCAGTACTTC.

V gene TRBV18 combines with J gene TRBJ2-7; the D is unclear. Germline V gene lookup returns CDR1 KGHSH and CDR2 LQKENI. The CDR3 consists of 14 residues. V lost 3 bases and J lost 2, with 11 bases in between. The CDR3, as DNA: TGTGCCAGCTCACCTAGGGCGGCCACCTACGAGCAGTACTTC. Its translation is CASSPRAATYEQYF.

The chain has TRBV28 and TRBJ1-3; maybe TRBD1 (6 bases). Germline CDR1 and CDR2: MDHEN and SYDVKM. Trimming took 4 bases from V and 0 from J, leaving 10 bases between them. CDR3 length equals 15 residues. CDR3 region: CASSSSTGSGNTIYF. CDR3 sequence (DNA): TGTGCCAGCAGTTCCTCGACAGGCTCTGGAAACACCATATATTTT.

This clonotype showed up just a few times. This rearrangement joins TRBV12-3 or TRBV12-4 to TRBJ1-2, with 11 bases aligning to TRBD1. V lost 8 bases, J lost 4 bases, and 6 bases stayed unmatched. The CDR3 runs 14 residues. CDR3 coding DNA: TGTGCCAGCGGGAGGACAGGGGGCAGCTATGGCTACACCTTC. This sequence encodes CASGRTGGSYGYTF.

DNA for the CDR3: TGTGCCACCAGCTGGGGGTTACCTGGAACGGGCACCGGGGAGCTGTTTTTT. Its translation: CATSWGLPGTGTGELFF. J is TRBJ2-2 and V is TRBV15, with D perhaps being TRBD1 or TRBD2 (5 bases each). Per the germline V gene, CDR1 is LNHNV and CDR2 is YYDKDF (reference sequence). CDR3 length equals 17 residues. Trimming removed 5 bases from V and 4 bases from J, with 20 bases in between.

The chain links TRBV29-1 to TRBJ2-7, with a tentative D call TRBD2 (6 bases). Germline values: CDR1 SQVTM, CDR2 ANQGSEA. The CDR3 runs to 12 residues. V lost 6 bases and J 6 bases, leaving 15 bases between the germline ends. CDR3 residues: CSVRDPGSEQYF. The CDR3 DNA is TGCAGCGTGCGGGACCCAGGATCCGAGCAGTACTTC.

The chain has TRBV20-1 and TRBJ2-1, with TRBD2 matching 7 bases. Germline values: CDR1 DFQATT, CDR2 SNEGSKA (reference sequence). This CDR3 is 14 amino acids long. The V and J ends lost 6 bases and 3 bases, in that order; junction bases with no gene match: 8. As DNA, the CDR3 is TGCAGTGCCCAGCCGACTAGCAGCTACAATGAGCAGTTCTTC. Its protein is CSAQPTSSYNEQFF.

This clonotype was detected ten times or more. The V and J genes are TRBV10-3 and TRBJ2-3; D could derive from TRBD1 or TRBD2 (5 bases each). The CDR3 spans 13 residues. Trimming took 4 bases from V and 8 from J, leaving 13 bases between them. Germline V gives CDR1 ENHRY, CDR2 SYGVKD. Written as DNA, the CDR3 is TGTGCCATCAGTGGGGACCCAAGTGGTACGCAGTATTTT. Translated: CAISGDPSGTQYF.

This clonotype was found a few times. V gene TRBV27 combines with J gene TRBJ2-3; D gene ambiguous. The CDR3 covers 14 residues. Trimming shortened V by 3 bases and J by 2 bases, and 9 bases separated the two germline ends. Germline V gene sequence: CDR1 MNHEY, CDR2 SMNVEV (reference sequence). The CDR3 bases are TGTGCCAGCAGTTTCGACTGGTCCACAGATACGCAGTATTTT. The encoded protein is CASSFDWSTDTQYF.

This clonotype was observed a handful of times. For the CDR3, the DNA is TGTGCCAGCTCACCACGAGGGGATTCGCACTATGGCTACACCTTC. Protein sequence: CASSPRGDSHYGYTF. This chain connects TRBV18 to TRBJ1-2; D is possibly TRBD1 (5 bases). Trimming shortened V by 1 base and J by 3 bases, and 12 bases separated the two germline ends. Germline CDR1 and CDR2: KGHSH and LQKENI. The length of the CDR3 is 15 residues.

Many counts were recorded for this clonotype. The chain combines TRBV5-6 with TRBJ2-1; no firm D call. V lost 1 base and J 3 bases, leaving 8 bases between the germline ends. Germline CDR1 SGHDT, CDR2 YYEEEE. The CDR3 length is 14 residues. CDR3 region: CASSLYEIYNEQFF. The CDR3 coding sequence is TGTGCCAGCAGCTTGTACGAAATCTACAATGAGCAGTTCTTC.